The present T cell receptor beta chain was sequenced within a study of shared clonotypes between healthy human individuals. Study summary: CD4 naive and memory got three plates each, CD8 naive two, CD8 memory one.

The CDR3 consists of 15 residues. V lost 0 bases, J lost 8 bases, and 16 bases lay in between. The V gene's germline CDR1 is MNHEY and CDR2 SVGAGI. Assay used: immunoSEQ multiplex PCR; TCRdb lists only in-frame clones, some missing. The sample records roughly 300,000 clones, about nine tenths being singletons. The TCR sequence derives from a man between 18 and 29 years old in good health. This rearrangement joins TRBV6-5 to TRBJ1-2; tentative D call: TRBD1 (6 bases). Sequenced: memory CD8+ T cells sorted from blood. The subset here: CD45RO+ cells pooled with CCR7-negative TemRA cells. CDR3 DNA sequence: TGTGCCAGCAGTTACTCGATCGGAGGGGGAGACGGCTACACCTTC. Translating it yields CASSYSIGGGDGYTF.